The source of this TCR beta chain is a study of cytomegalovirus exposure and HLA in healthy donors. Study-wide points: Across HLA loci, a later analysis found differing TCR association rates, with DRB1 most and HLA-C fewest. Some 150 TCR beta chains were listed as cytomegalovirus-associated. Across donors, presence/absence analyses took sequencing depth to be roughly uniform.

Though nominally healthy at sampling, donors likely had unrecorded immune exposures. 60 Vbeta and 13 Jbeta primers were used in PCR. Libraries were prepared by immunoSEQ multiplex PCR; TCRdb keeps only in-frame clonotypes and omits some of them. The table shows roughly 190,000 clones, with around 87% occurring only once. As concerns this clone: Its specificity is unknown.

The specimen was PBMCs. This receptor was identified in a boy aged 2 to 10 in good health and CMV-seronegative.

The CDR3 DNA follows: TGTGCCAGCAGCTCACTCTATCAAGGGGAATTGAATGAGCAGTTCTTC. As protein: CASSSLYQGELNEQFF. V and J are TRBV7-6 and TRBJ2-1; TRBD1 is a possible D gene (5 bases). The CDR3 length is 16 residues. Germline values: CDR1 SGHVS, CDR2 FNYEAQ. V was clipped by 4 bases and J by 7 bases, with 20 bases between them.